The clone carrying this TCR beta chain has a count of ten or more. The data were taken from a study of T-cell reconstitution after alpha-beta-depleted transplantation in children. The CDR3 extends over 17 amino acids. Germline V gives CDR1 MGHRA, CDR2 YSYEKL. Deletions cut 0 bases from V and 7 bases from J, with 18 bases between. A TCRbeta library incorporating unique molecular identifiers was prepared. TCRdb recomputed calls from the PCR reads with MiXCR, one row per CDR3 protein. The sample carries 250,000 to 400,000 distinct CDR3 sequences, around 25% recorded once. The chain links TRBV4-1 to TRBJ2-2; D is tentatively TRBD1 or TRBD2 (6 bases each). The sequences come from PBMCs, mostly from graft donor cells, collected 180 days after TCRalphabeta/CD19-depleted stem cell transplant. The receptor was derived from a male patient younger than 18 who had a stem cell transplant for acute lymphoblastic leukemia, so the T cells may come from the graft donor. Written as DNA, the CDR3 is TGCGCCAGCAGCCAAGAGCCGGGGGCCCAGGTCGGCGGGGAGCTGTTTTTT. This translates into CASSQEPGAQVGGELFF.